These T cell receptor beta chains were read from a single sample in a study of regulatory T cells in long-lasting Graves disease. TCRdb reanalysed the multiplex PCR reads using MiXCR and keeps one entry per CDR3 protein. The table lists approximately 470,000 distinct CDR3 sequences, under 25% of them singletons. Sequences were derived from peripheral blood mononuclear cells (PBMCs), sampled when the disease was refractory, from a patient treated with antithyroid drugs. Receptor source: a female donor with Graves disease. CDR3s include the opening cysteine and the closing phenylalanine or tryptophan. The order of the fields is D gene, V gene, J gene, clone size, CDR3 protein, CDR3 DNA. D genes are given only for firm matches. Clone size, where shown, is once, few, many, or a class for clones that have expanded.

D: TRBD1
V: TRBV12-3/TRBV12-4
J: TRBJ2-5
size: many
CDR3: CASSPGTGGSQETQYF
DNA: TGTGCCAGCAGTCCTGGGACAGGGGGCTCCCAAGAGACCCAGTACTTC

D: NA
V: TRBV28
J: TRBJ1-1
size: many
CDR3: CASSDTVNTEAFF
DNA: TGTGCCAGCAGCGATACAGTGAACACTGAAGCTTTCTTT

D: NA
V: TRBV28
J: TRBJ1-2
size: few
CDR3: CASSLLVMGDGYTF
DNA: TGTGCCAGCAGTTTATTGGTGATGGGAGATGGCTACACCTTC

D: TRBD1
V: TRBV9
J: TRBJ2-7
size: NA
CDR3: CASSEKTGSEQYF
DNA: TGTGCCAGCAGCGAAAAGACAGGGTCCGAGCAGTACTTC

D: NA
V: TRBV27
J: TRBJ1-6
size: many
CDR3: CASSTGFNNSPLHF
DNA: TGTGCCAGCAGTACAGGTTTCAATAATTCACCCCTCCACTTT

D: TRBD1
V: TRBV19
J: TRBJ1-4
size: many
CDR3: CASTDPRRTGGEKLFF
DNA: TGTGCCAGTACCGACCCCCGCCGGACAGGGGGTGAAAAACTGTTTTTT

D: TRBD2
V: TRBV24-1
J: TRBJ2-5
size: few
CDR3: CATRGEGAQETQYF
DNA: TGTGCCACCCGGGGGGAAGGGGCACAAGAGACCCAGTACTTC

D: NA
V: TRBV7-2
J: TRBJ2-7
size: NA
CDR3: CASSSPGPRAYEQYF
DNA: TGTGCCAGCAGCTCACCGGGACCAAGGGCCTACGAGCAGTACTTC

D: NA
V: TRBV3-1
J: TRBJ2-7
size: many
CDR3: CASSQDSGFSYEQYF
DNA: TGTGCCAGCAGCCAAGACTCCGGATTCTCCTACGAGCAGTACTTC

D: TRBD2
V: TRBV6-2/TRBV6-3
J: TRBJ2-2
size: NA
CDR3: CASSWSGRNTGELFF
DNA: TGTGCCAGCAGTTGGAGCGGGAGGAACACCGGGGAGCTGTTTTTT

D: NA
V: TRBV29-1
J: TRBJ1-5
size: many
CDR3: CSVDTNRVGGSNQPQHF
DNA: TGCAGCGTCGACACCAACAGGGTCGGGGGTAGCAATCAGCCCCAGCATTTT

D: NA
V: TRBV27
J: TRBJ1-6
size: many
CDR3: CASSLWGADSPLHF
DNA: TGTGCCAGCAGTTTATGGGGGGCGGATTCACCCCTCCACTTT

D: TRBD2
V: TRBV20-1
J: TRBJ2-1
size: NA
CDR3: CSAVSTTSGRAYNEQFF
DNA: TGCAGTGCTGTTTCGACGACTAGCGGGAGGGCCTACAATGAGCAGTTCTTC

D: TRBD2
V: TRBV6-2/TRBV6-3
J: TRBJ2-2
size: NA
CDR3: CASSYSSLAGGLAGELFF
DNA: TGTGCCAGCAGTTACTCGAGTCTGGCGGGAGGGCTGGCCGGGGAGCTGTTTTTT

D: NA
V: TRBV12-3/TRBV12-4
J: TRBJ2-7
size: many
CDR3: CASSSSLRRGDEQYF
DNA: TGTGCCAGCAGTTCGTCTCTGCGGAGAGGGGACGAGCAGTACTTC

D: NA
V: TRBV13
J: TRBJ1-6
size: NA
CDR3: CASSVRGAYNSPLHF
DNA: TGTGCCAGCAGCGTCCGGGGCGCCTATAATTCACCCCTCCACTTT

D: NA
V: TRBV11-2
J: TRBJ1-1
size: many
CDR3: CASSPQFVAFF
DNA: TGTGCCAGCAGCCCGCAATTTGTAGCTTTCTTT

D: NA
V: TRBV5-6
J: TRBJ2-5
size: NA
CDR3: CASSLWDSVGTQYF
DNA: TGTGCCAGCAGCCTATGGGACTCCGTCGGGACCCAGTACTTC

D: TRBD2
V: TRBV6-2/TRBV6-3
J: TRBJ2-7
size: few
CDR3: CASTWRTSGSYEQYF
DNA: TGTGCCAGCACATGGCGGACTAGCGGGAGCTACGAGCAGTACTTC

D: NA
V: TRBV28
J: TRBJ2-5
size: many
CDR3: CASWTGMGETQYF
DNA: TGTGCCAGTTGGACGGGAATGGGAGAGACCCAGTACTTC

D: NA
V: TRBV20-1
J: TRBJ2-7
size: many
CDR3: CSARRGEQYF
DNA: TGCAGTGCTAGACGCGGCGAGCAGTACTTC

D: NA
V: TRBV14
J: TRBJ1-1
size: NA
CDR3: CASSHPAAAFF
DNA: TGTGCCAGCAGCCACCCCGCGGCCGCTTTCTTT

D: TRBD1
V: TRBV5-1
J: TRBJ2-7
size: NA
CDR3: CASSLAGQVYEQYF
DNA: TGCGCCAGCAGCTTGGCTGGACAGGTCTACGAGCAGTACTTC

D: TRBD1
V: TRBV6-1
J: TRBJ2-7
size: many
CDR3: CASGTGGFEQYF
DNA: TGTGCCAGCGGGACAGGGGGCTTCGAGCAGTACTTC

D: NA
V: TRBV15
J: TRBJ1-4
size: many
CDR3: CATSRIGTNEKLFF
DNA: TGTGCCACCAGCAGAATCGGGACAAATGAAAAACTGTTTTTT

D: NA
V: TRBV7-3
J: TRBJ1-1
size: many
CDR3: CASSLGEWGTEAFF
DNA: TGTGCCAGCAGCTTGGGGGAGTGGGGAACTGAAGCTTTCTTT

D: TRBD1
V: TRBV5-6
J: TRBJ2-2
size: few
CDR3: CASSLRTGLTGELFF
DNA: TGTGCCAGCAGCTTAAGGACAGGGTTGACCGGGGAGCTGTTTTTT

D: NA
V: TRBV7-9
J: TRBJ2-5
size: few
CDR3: CASSLHSPETQYF
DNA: TGTGCCAGCAGCCTCCATTCCCCCGAGACCCAGTACTTC

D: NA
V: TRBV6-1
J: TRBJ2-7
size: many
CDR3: CAGGQSGQLREQYF
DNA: TGTGCCGGGGGGCAATCGGGACAGCTACGAGAGCAGTACTTC

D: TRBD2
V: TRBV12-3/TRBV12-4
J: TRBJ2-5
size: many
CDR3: CASSLGGVQETQYF
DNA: TGTGCCAGCTCTCTCGGGGGGGTCCAAGAGACCCAGTACTTC

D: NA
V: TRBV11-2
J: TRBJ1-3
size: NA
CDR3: CASSLGRAPDWFLTTIYF
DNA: TGTGCCAGCAGCTTAGGTCGGGCACCGGACTGGTTTTTGACCACCATATATTTT

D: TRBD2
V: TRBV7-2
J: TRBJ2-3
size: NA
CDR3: CAIVAGVSTDTQYF
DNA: TGTGCCATCGTAGCGGGAGTGAGCACAGATACGCAGTATTTT

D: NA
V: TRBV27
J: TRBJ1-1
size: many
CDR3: CASSFSGYTEAFF
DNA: TGTGCCAGCAGTTTCTCGGGGTACACTGAAGCTTTCTTT

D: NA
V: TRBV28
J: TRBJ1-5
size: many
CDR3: CASRGKASNQPQHF
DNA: TGTGCCAGCAGGGGAAAAGCGAGCAATCAGCCCCAGCATTTT

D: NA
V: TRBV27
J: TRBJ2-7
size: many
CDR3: CASSFRTSYEQYF
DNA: TGTGCCAGCAGTTTTCGGACTTCATACGAGCAGTACTTC

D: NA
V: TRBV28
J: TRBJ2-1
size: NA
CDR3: CASSKGSGSYNEQFF
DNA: TGTGCCAGCAGCAAGGGCAGCGGGTCCTACAATGAGCAGTTCTTC

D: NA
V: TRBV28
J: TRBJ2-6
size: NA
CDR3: CASSLELNSGANVLTF
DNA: TGTGCCAGCAGTTTAGAATTGAACTCTGGGGCCAACGTCCTGACTTTC

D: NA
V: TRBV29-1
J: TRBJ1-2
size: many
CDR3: CSVSIRSAYGYTF
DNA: TGCAGCGTGTCAATCAGGAGCGCTTATGGCTACACCTTC

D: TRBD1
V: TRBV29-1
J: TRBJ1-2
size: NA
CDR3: CSVWGQGAGYTF
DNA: TGCAGCGTCTGGGGACAGGGGGCTGGCTACACCTTC

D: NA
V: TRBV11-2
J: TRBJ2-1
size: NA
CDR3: CASSASQYNEQFF
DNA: TGTGCCAGCAGCGCTAGTCAATACAATGAGCAGTTCTTC

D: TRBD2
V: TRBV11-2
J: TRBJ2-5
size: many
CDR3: CASSLLTFSSGGQKETQYF
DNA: TGTGCCAGCAGCTTATTAACTTTTTCTAGCGGAGGACAAAAAGAGACCCAGTACTTC

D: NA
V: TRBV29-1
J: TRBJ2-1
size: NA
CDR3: CSVPPPEGTYNEQFF
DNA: TGCAGCGTCCCTCCCCCGGAAGGAACCTACAATGAGCAGTTCTTC

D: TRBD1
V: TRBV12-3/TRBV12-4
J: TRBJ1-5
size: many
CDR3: CASSFGTGDPRAQHF
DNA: TGTGCCAGCAGTTTTGGGACAGGGGACCCACGGGCCCAGCATTTT

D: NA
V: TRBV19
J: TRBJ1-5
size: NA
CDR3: CASRKGRGELNQPQHF
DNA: TGTGCCAGTAGGAAGGGAAGGGGAGAACTCAATCAGCCCCAGCATTTT

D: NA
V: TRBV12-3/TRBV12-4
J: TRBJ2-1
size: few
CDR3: CASTNDPYNEQFF
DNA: TGTGCCAGCACCAATGACCCCTACAATGAGCAGTTCTTC

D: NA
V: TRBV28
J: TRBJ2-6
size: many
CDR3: CASSLVVGNSGANVLTF
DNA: TGTGCCAGCAGTTTAGTAGTAGGGAACTCTGGGGCCAACGTCCTGACTTTC

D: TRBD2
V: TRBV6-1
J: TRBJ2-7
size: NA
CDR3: CASSGTLGGSGSPYEQYF
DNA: TGTGCCAGCAGTGGGACCCTTGGGGGTAGCGGGAGTCCCTACGAGCAGTACTTC

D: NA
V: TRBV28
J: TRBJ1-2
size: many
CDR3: CATQERTNYGYTF
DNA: TGTGCCACCCAAGAAAGAACTAACTATGGCTACACCTTC

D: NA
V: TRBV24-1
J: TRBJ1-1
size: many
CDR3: CATRAGGDTEAFF
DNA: TGTGCCACCAGGGCCGGGGGGGACACTGAAGCTTTCTTT

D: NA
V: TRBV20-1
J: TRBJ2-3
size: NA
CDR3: CSVEGRTGTDTQYF
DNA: TGCAGTGTGGAGGGGAGGACTGGGACAGATACGCAGTATTTT

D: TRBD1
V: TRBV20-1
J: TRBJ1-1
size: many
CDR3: CSARGDRDTEAFF
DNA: TGCAGTGCTAGAGGGGACAGGGACACTGAAGCTTTCTTT

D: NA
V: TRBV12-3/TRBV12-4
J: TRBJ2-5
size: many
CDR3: CASRLRGQKETQYF
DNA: TGTGCCAGCAGACTCAGAGGACAAAAAGAGACCCAGTACTTC